A selection of T cell receptor beta chains follows, all from one sample in a study of T-cell reconstitution after alpha-beta-depleted transplantation in children. Each CDR3 protein is one row after TCRdb ran MiXCR on the PCR reads. Of tens of thousands of distinct CDR3 sequences in the sample, about 7% were seen once. This specimen was PBMCs from the stem cell graft donor, taken from the stem cell graft. The receptors shown here come from a human donor who donated a stem cell graft to a child with acute lymphoblastic leukemia. The CDR3 runs from the conserved cysteine through the conserved F or W. D genes are given only for firm matches. Rows may omit the clone size; those that give it use once, few, many or a size class.

many,TRBV7-3,TRBJ1-2,NA,CASSFYGGDYGYTF,TGTGCCAGCAGCTTCTACGGGGGGGACTATGGCTACACCTTC
many,TRBV28,TRBJ2-2,TRBD1,CASTQGATGELFF,TGTGCCAGCACTCAGGGGGCAACCGGGGAGCTGTTTTTT
NA,TRBV4-3,TRBJ1-1,NA,CASSQDPRDTEAFF,TGCGCCAGCAGCCAAGACCCAAGGGACACTGAAGCTTTCTTT
many,TRBV4-1,TRBJ2-1,NA,CASSQILASDEQFF,TGCGCCAGCAGCCAGATTCTAGCCTCGGATGAGCAGTTCTTC
many,TRBV5-1,TRBJ2-1,TRBD2,CASSLVATSGRISYNEQFF,TGCGCCAGCAGCTTGGTAGCGACTAGCGGGAGAATATCCTACAATGAGCAGTTCTTC
many,TRBV19,TRBJ1-1,NA,CASSHTEAFF,TGTGCCAGTAGCCACACTGAAGCTTTCTTT
many,TRBV12-3/TRBV12-4,TRBJ1-6,NA,CASSHSGVDSPLHF,TGTGCCAGCAGTCACAGTGGGGTCGATTCACCCCTCCACTTT
NA,TRBV7-6,TRBJ2-2,TRBD2,CASSSYSGLAGELFF,TGTGCCAGCAGCTCCTATAGCGGGTTGGCCGGGGAGCTGTTTTTT
many,TRBV9,TRBJ1-3,NA,CASSVSTNTIYF,TGTGCCAGCAGCGTATCTACGAACACCATATATTTT
many,TRBV2,TRBJ2-7,TRBD1,CASNSGTGPYEQYF,TGTGCCAGCAATTCCGGGACAGGGCCCTACGAGCAGTACTTC
few,TRBV12-2,TRBJ2-1,NA,CASRPGRASGSSEQFF,TGTGCAAGTCGCCCAGGGAGGGCTAGCGGGAGTAGTGAGCAGTTCTTC
many,TRBV29-1,TRBJ2-7,NA,CSVEGKGPYEQYF,TGCAGCGTTGAAGGAAAGGGCCCCTACGAGCAGTACTTC
few,TRBV19,TRBJ1-5,NA,CASSPTPFSAGQPQHF,TGTGCCAGTAGTCCAACTCCTTTTTCGGCTGGTCAGCCCCAGCATTTT
many,TRBV10-3,TRBJ2-1,NA,CSISDGRGYEQFF,TGTTCCATCAGTGATGGCAGGGGATACGAGCAGTTCTTC
many,TRBV5-1,TRBJ1-5,TRBD1,CASSLEGTVGGQPQHF,TGCGCCAGCAGCTTGGAGGGGACAGTGGGAGGACAGCCCCAGCATTTT
many,TRBV29-1,TRBJ2-7,NA,CSVEGRTDEQYF,TGCAGCGTTGAAGGGCGGACCGACGAGCAGTACTTC
many,TRBV27,TRBJ1-1,TRBD1,CASSARDSHTEAFF,TGTGCCAGCAGTGCCCGGGACAGTCACACTGAAGCTTTCTTT
NA,TRBV20-1,TRBJ2-7,NA,CSARDSAGRYEQYF,TGCAGTGCTAGAGATTCGGCGGGCCGGTACGAGCAGTACTTC
few,TRBV29-1,TRBJ2-5,TRBD2,CSVPAGGGKETQYF,TGCAGCGTGCCAGCGGGAGGAGGAAAGGAGACCCAGTACTTC
many,TRBV7-2,TRBJ1-6,NA,CASSRKASDNSPLHF,TGTGCCAGCAGCCGAAAGGCGTCAGACAATTCACCCCTCCACTTT
NA,TRBV4-2,TRBJ1-2,TRBD1,CASSLLTGDYGYTF,TGTGCCAGCAGCCTCTTGACAGGGGACTATGGCTACACCTTC
NA,TRBV4-2,TRBJ2-1,TRBD1,CASSPPGQGSYNEQFF,TGTGCCAGCAGCCCCCCGGGACAGGGCTCCTACAATGAGCAGTTCTTC
many,TRBV4-1,TRBJ2-7,NA,CASSTRSGSYEQYF,TGCGCCAGCAGCACTCGGTCGGGCTCCTACGAGCAGTACTTC
many,TRBV20-1,TRBJ1-5,TRBD1,CSARDWGQVVGNQPQHF,TGCAGTGCTAGAGATTGGGGACAGGTTGTCGGCAATCAGCCCCAGCATTTT
many,TRBV4-2,TRBJ1-3,NA,CASSQVDRGNTIYF,TGTGCCAGCAGCCAAGTCGACAGAGGAAACACCATATATTTT
many,TRBV6-5,TRBJ1-4,NA,CASSYSLALGEKLFF,TGTGCCAGCAGTTACTCGTTGGCCCTGGGAGAAAAACTGTTTTTT
many,TRBV28,TRBJ1-2,NA,CASIPGGNYGYTF,TGTGCCAGCATCCCCGGGGGGAACTATGGCTACACCTTC
NA,TRBV4-2,TRBJ2-3,TRBD1,CASSQQRQGAGTQYF,TGTGCCAGCAGCCAACAAAGACAGGGGGCGGGGACGCAGTATTTT
few,TRBV4-1,TRBJ2-7,NA,CASNHRANEQYF,TGCGCCAGCAACCACAGGGCCAACGAGCAGTACTTC
many,TRBV20-1,TRBJ2-3,NA,CSARDRRKPDTTDTQYF,TGCAGTGCTAGAGATCGGAGGAAGCCTGATACCACAGATACGCAGTATTTT
many,TRBV20-1,TRBJ2-7,TRBD2,CSAHGLAGVVYEQYF,TGCAGTGCCCACGGACTAGCGGGAGTAGTCTACGAGCAGTACTTC
NA,TRBV11-2,TRBJ2-3,TRBD2,CASSLRLLAGGPTDTQYF,TGTGCCAGCAGCTTAAGGTTGCTAGCGGGGGGTCCCACAGATACGCAGTATTTT
NA,TRBV12-3/TRBV12-4,TRBJ2-5,TRBD2,CASSLLAAGVETQYF,TGTGCCAGCAGTTTGCTAGCGGCGGGGGTAGAGACCCAGTACTTC
NA,TRBV11-2,TRBJ2-6,NA,CASSLDGGGTGANVLTF,TGTGCCAGCAGCTTAGATGGGGGCGGGACTGGGGCCAACGTCCTGACTTTC
many,TRBV12-3/TRBV12-4,TRBJ1-4,NA,CASSPDRGGGLGKLFF,TGTGCCAGCAGTCCGGATAGGGGAGGTGGTCTTGGAAAACTGTTTTTT
many,TRBV12-3/TRBV12-4,TRBJ1-3,NA,CASRPFPQGFGNTIYF,TGTGCCAGCAGGCCCTTCCCACAGGGTTTTGGGAACACCATATATTTT
few,TRBV5-1,TRBJ1-5,NA,CASSLEGFSNQPQHF,TGCGCCAGCAGCTTGGAAGGGTTCAGCAATCAGCCCCAGCATTTT
many,TRBV27,TRBJ2-2,TRBD1,CASSKSGADRGPGGELFF,TGTGCCAGCAGCAAAAGCGGGGCGGACAGGGGGCCGGGCGGGGAGCTGTTTTTT